A selection of T cell receptor beta chains follows, all from one sample in a study of T-cell memory formation after mild COVID-19. TCRdb passed the 5' RACE reads through MiXCR, listing each CDR3 protein once. Seen here are some 450,000 distinct CDR3 sequences, 20% observed once, and the top ten hold roughly 8.4%. The sequenced material came from PBMCs or a T cell subset sorted from them (not recorded which). These receptors were obtained from an adult woman who had mild COVID-19 (a few samples of this study predate the infection). Cell type and time point are not known. The CDR3 runs from the conserved cysteine through the conserved F or W. Fields, in order: CDR3 protein, CDR3 DNA, J gene, V gene, clone size, D gene. A D gene is named only where the DNA matches it firmly. Only some rows state a clone size, as once, few, many or a class for expanded clones.

CDR3: CSVDQRESRNEQFF
DNA: TGCAGCGTTGACCAGCGGGAGTCGCGCAATGAGCAGTTCTTC
J: TRBJ2-1
V: TRBV29-1
size: .
D: TRBD2

CDR3: CASSEADRAFF
DNA: TGTGCCAGCAGTGAAGCGGACCGGGCTTTCTTT
J: TRBJ1-1
V: TRBV2
size: .
D: .

CDR3: CASSLARNTEAFF
DNA: TGTGCCAGCAGCTTGGCAAGGAACACTGAAGCTTTCTTT
J: TRBJ1-1
V: TRBV5-1
size: many
D: .

CDR3: CATLGTGLKGTEAFF
DNA: TGTGCCACCCTTGGGACAGGCTTAAAGGGCACTGAAGCTTTCTTT
J: TRBJ1-1
V: TRBV19
size: .
D: TRBD1

CDR3: CASRTTGSGSYEQYF
DNA: TGTGCCAGCAGAACCACAGGGTCAGGGTCCTACGAGCAGTACTTC
J: TRBJ2-7
V: TRBV6-5
size: few
D: .

CDR3: CASSHVGTNYGYTF
DNA: TGCGCCAGCAGCCACGTCGGGACAAACTATGGCTACACCTTC
J: TRBJ1-2
V: TRBV4-1
size: few
D: .

CDR3: CATSRERGGRARGYTF
DNA: TGTGCCACCAGCAGAGAGAGGGGAGGCAGGGCTCGGGGCTACACCTTC
J: TRBJ1-2
V: TRBV15
size: .
D: .

CDR3: CASSIGGPPVELFF
DNA: TGTGCCAGTAGTATTGGGGGACCGCCCGTTGAGCTGTTTTTT
J: TRBJ2-2
V: TRBV19
size: .
D: .

CDR3: CASSHQGQYNEKLFF
DNA: TGTGCCAGCAGCCACCAAGGACAGTACAATGAAAAACTGTTTTTT
J: TRBJ1-4
V: TRBV7-8
size: few
D: .

CDR3: CASSLGSTPHSEAFF
DNA: TGTGCCAGCAGCTTAGGATCGACCCCGCACTCTGAAGCTTTCTTT
J: TRBJ1-1
V: TRBV11-3
size: few
D: .

CDR3: CASSLAGQLPSYEQYF
DNA: TGTGCCAGCAGTTTAGCGGGACAGCTCCCTTCCTACGAGCAGTACTTC
J: TRBJ2-7
V: TRBV12-3/TRBV12-4
size: .
D: TRBD1

CDR3: CASSYLGEETQYF
DNA: TGTGCCAGCAGTTACTTGGGAGAGGAGACCCAGTACTTC
J: TRBJ2-5
V: TRBV6-5
size: few
D: .

CDR3: CASTSQGEAGRVREAFF
DNA: TGTGCCAGCACCTCCCAGGGCGAGGCCGGACGAGTCCGCGAAGCTTTCTTT
J: TRBJ1-1
V: TRBV27
size: .
D: .

CDR3: CASSSGLAGGYEQFF
DNA: TGTGCCAGCAGCTCGGGACTAGCGGGGGGGTACGAGCAGTTCTTC
J: TRBJ2-1
V: TRBV7-3
size: .
D: TRBD2

CDR3: CASSQVDRYAEAFF
DNA: TGCGCCAGCAGCCAAGTGGATAGATATGCTGAAGCTTTCTTT
J: TRBJ1-1
V: TRBV4-1
size: .
D: .

CDR3: CASSLEAWGDEQYF
DNA: TGTGCCAGCAGTTTAGAGGCCTGGGGGGACGAGCAGTACTTC
J: TRBJ2-7
V: TRBV12-3/TRBV12-4
size: .
D: .

CDR3: CASSFYGGRDTQYF
DNA: TGTGCCAGCAGCTTTTATGGGGGAAGAGATACGCAGTATTTT
J: TRBJ2-3
V: TRBV11-2
size: .
D: .

CDR3: CSVEGQALPYEQYF
DNA: TGCAGCGTTGAGGGACAGGCCTTACCCTACGAGCAGTACTTC
J: TRBJ2-7
V: TRBV29-1
size: .
D: TRBD1

CDR3: CSVPQGARTGELFF
DNA: TGCAGCGTTCCCCAGGGGGCTCGGACCGGGGAGCTGTTTTTT
J: TRBJ2-2
V: TRBV29-1
size: .
D: TRBD1

CDR3: CASSEADTYTEAFF
DNA: TGTGCCAGCAGTGAAGCGGATACCTACACTGAAGCTTTCTTT
J: TRBJ1-1
V: TRBV6-1
size: few
D: .

CDR3: CASSLGQPTIYEQYF
DNA: TGCGCCAGCAGCTTGGGACAGCCGACAATCTACGAGCAGTACTTC
J: TRBJ2-7
V: TRBV5-1
size: .
D: .

CDR3: CASKIQGTAYEQYF
DNA: TGTGCCAGCAAGATACAGGGTACCGCCTACGAGCAGTACTTC
J: TRBJ2-7
V: TRBV2
size: many
D: .

CDR3: CASSSQGQSGEKLFF
DNA: TGTGCCAGCAGTTCCCAGGGACAGTCGGGTGAAAAACTGTTTTTT
J: TRBJ1-4
V: TRBV7-9
size: .
D: TRBD1

CDR3: CASSPAVLPRGTDTQYF
DNA: TGTGCCAGCAGTCCCGCGGTCCTTCCTAGGGGCACAGATACGCAGTATTTT
J: TRBJ2-3
V: TRBV6-5
size: few
D: .

CDR3: CASSATGLAGEQYF
DNA: TGTGCCAGCAGCGCAACAGGGCTAGCGGGCGAGCAGTACTTC
J: TRBJ2-7
V: TRBV9
size: few
D: TRBD2

CDR3: CATSVWGTGELFF
DNA: TGTGCCACCAGTGTATGGGGGACCGGGGAGCTGTTTTTT
J: TRBJ2-2
V: TRBV24-1
size: few
D: .

CDR3: CASRGDRDGYGYTF
DNA: TGTGCCAGCAGAGGGGACAGGGACGGATATGGCTACACCTTC
J: TRBJ1-2
V: TRBV25-1
size: .
D: TRBD1